Below are 14 T cell receptor beta chains sequenced from a single sample in a study of spatial heterogeneity in lung cancer. Via MiXCR, TCRdb re-called the 5' RACE reads, giving one row per CDR3 protein. Of more than 10,000 distinct CDR3 sequences in the sample, about 3.9% are singletons; the top ten hold over 35%. As for time point: sample taken at primary tumor resection. The study sequenced unsorted whole RNA from tumor, nontumor lung or frozen PBMC. Material: PBMCs, obtained at surgery. These receptors were obtained from a male donor with early-stage non-small cell lung cancer.

This clonotype was counted many times. This beta chain is an unintended read in a library built for alpha chains; its size means little. This CDR3 is CSVEGFSTNEKLFF. CDR3 DNA: TGCAGCGTCGAGGGATTTTCAACTAATGAAAAACTGTTTTTT. V is TRBV29-1 and J is TRBJ1-4; D is uncertain. CDR1 is SQVTM and CDR2 is ANQGSEA in the germline V gene. The CDR3 has 14 residues. V was trimmed by 6 bases and J by 0 bases, leaving 11 bases between them.

Worth noting for this clonotype: Found in a library prepared for alpha chains, this beta chain is an off-target read, and its abundance has little meaning. The chain combines TRBV10-2 with TRBJ2-7; the D is unclear. V dropped 3 bases and J dropped 6 bases, with 9 bases sitting between them. CDR1 is WSHSY and CDR2 is SAAADI in the germline V gene. There are 12 residues in the CDR3. For the CDR3, the DNA is TGCGCCAGCAGTGAATCCTCGAGCGAGCAGTACTTC. Translating it yields CASSESSSEQYF.

This clonotype was detected ten times or more. This beta chain is a stray read from a library made for alpha chains; its abundance is not meaningful. The rearrangement joins TRBV20-1 to TRBJ1-1, with TRBD1 as a possible D gene (6 bases). Germline CDR1 is DFQATT and CDR2 is SNEGSKA (reference sequence). V shed 5 bases and J shed 7 bases, with 11 bases lying between them. The CDR3 contains 11 residues. The DNA of the CDR3 is TGCAGTGCTGGACAGTCCGATGAAGCTTTCTTT. Translated, it gives CSAGQSDEAFF.

This clonotype was detected many times. Since the library was made to target alpha chains, this beta chain is a stray read and its abundance is not meaningful. The rearrangement uses TRBV28 and TRBJ1-2, with 12 bases lining up with TRBD1. This CDR3 region has 18 residues. V was clipped by 5 bases and J by 4 bases; unmatched bases: 14. Germline values: CDR1 MDHEN, CDR2 SYDVKM. The CDR3, as DNA: TGTGCCAGCAGTCGCCCTTCCAATGGGACAGGGGGCTTCTATGGCTACACCTTC. Encoded protein: CASSRPSNGTGGFYGYTF.

Many counts were recorded for this clonotype. Being off target in a library aimed at alpha chains, this beta chain has a size of little meaning. CDR3 amino acids: CASSPDSQQGAFF. The CDR3 bases are TGCGCCAGCAGCCCGGACTCTCAACAGGGAGCTTTCTTT. The rearrangement links TRBV5-1 to TRBJ1-1; perhaps TRBD1 as D (6 bases). The V end was cut by 4 bases, the J end by 10 bases, with 17 bases between. This CDR3 has 13 residues. Germline V lookup: CDR1 SGHRS, CDR2 YFSETQ. Full variable domain (remainder filled in from reference TRBV5-1 and TRBJ1-1): KAGVTQTPRYLIKTRGQQVTLSCSPISGHRSVSWYQQTPGQGLQFLFEYFSETQRNKGNFPGRFSGRQFSNSRSEMNVSTLELGDSALYLCASSPDSQQGAFFGQGTRLTVV.

Concerning this clonotype itself: For a library built for alpha chains, this beta chain is a stray read; little rests on its size. The chain uses TRBV2 and TRBJ1-1; D uncertain. This CDR3 spans 14 amino acids. Trimming removed 6 bases at V and 0 bases at J, with 11 bases between. The V gene's germline CDR1 is SNHLY and CDR2 FYNNEI. The CDR3 loop is CASRPPLLNTEAFF. The CDR3, as DNA: TGTGCCAGCAGGCCCCCTCTATTGAACACTGAAGCTTTCTTT.

This clonotype was recorded at least ten times. The library was prepared for alpha chains; this beta chain is a stray read, so its frequency means little. The chain joins TRBV7-9 to TRBJ2-6; the D gene is possibly TRBD2 (6 bases). The CDR3 extends over 21 amino acids. The V gene's germline CDR1 is SEHNR and CDR2 FQNEAQ (reference sequence). V lost 0 bases and J 0 bases, leaving 21 bases between the germline ends. The CDR3 here is CASSLARFSGVVSSGANVLTF. CDR3 DNA sequence: TGTGCCAGCAGCTTAGCGCGGTTCTCGGGAGTTGTCAGCTCTGGGGCCAACGTCCTGACTTTC.

This clonotype was detected many times. This beta chain appears as a stray read in a library generated for alpha chains; its size is not informative. The gene calls are TRBV4-3 and TRBJ2-6; weak D call: TRBD1 (6 bases). The CDR3 spans 17 residues. From germline, CDR1 is LGHNA and CDR2 YSLEER. V lost 0 bases and J 0 bases, leaving 9 bases between the germline ends. The CDR3 nucleotides are TGCGCCAGCAGCCAAGATCAGGGGAGCTCTGGGGCCAACGTCCTGACTTTC. Its protein product is CASSQDQGSSGANVLTF.

This clonotype was detected ten times or more. Little can be read into the size of this beta chain, an off-target read in a library designed for alpha chains. V gene TRBV15 combines with J gene TRBJ2-7; either TRBD1 or TRBD2 may fit D (5 bases each). Germline CDR1 is LNHNV and CDR2 is YYDKDF (reference sequence). This CDR3 region has 15 residues. The germline V and J ends were trimmed by 4 bases and 5 bases, with 18 bases remaining between them. DNA for the CDR3: TGTGCCACCAGCAACCCCGGGACCGCGAGCGACGAGCAGTACTTC. It translates to CATSNPGTASDEQYF.

This clonotype came up many times. As an off-target read in a library built for alpha chains, this beta chain has a frequency of little significance. This chain uses TRBV5-1 with TRBJ2-5; TRBD2 is a possible D gene (6 bases). V lost 4 bases and J 2 bases, leaving 9 bases between the germline ends. Germline V lookup: CDR1 SGHRS, CDR2 YFSETQ. The CDR3 spans 13 residues. CDR3 loop: CASSNSGQETQYF. CDR3 sequence (DNA): TGCGCCAGCAGCAATAGCGGTCAAGAGACCCAGTACTTC.

This clonotype was counted many times. As an off-target read in a library built for alpha chains, this beta chain has a frequency of little significance. The chain has TRBV2 and TRBJ2-7; D uncertain. V was shortened by 0 bases and J by 0 bases, with 12 bases between the two germline ends. This CDR3 contains 16 residues. Germline V gene data show CDR1 as SNHLY and CDR2 as FYNNEI. In DNA, the CDR3 is TGTGCCAGCAGTGAAGCACTTCTTAGGAGCTCCTACGAGCAGTACTTC. It specifies CASSEALLRSSYEQYF.

There are a few counts of this clonotype. This beta chain represents an off-target read in a library built for alpha chains; its size is of limited meaning. The V and J genes are TRBV28 and TRBJ2-3; the D is unclear. This CDR3 spans 13 amino acids. CDR1 is MDHEN and CDR2 is SYDVKM in the germline V gene. Trimming removed 6 bases from V and 2 bases from J, with 9 bases in between. Here the CDR3 DNA reads TGTGCCAGCAGCTCGGGCTACACAGATACGCAGTATTTT. It specifies CASSSGYTDTQYF.

This clonotype was found many times. This beta chain was picked up by a library intended for alpha chains and is off target, so its count carries little meaning. J is TRBJ2-1 and V is TRBV11-3; D is ambiguous. Germline CDR1 and CDR2: SGHNT and YENEEA. The V gene lost 1 base and the J gene lost 6 bases, with 7 bases spanning the gap. CDR3 length: 13 amino acids. This chain's CDR3 is CASSLGTGNEQFF. Here the CDR3 DNA reads TGTGCCAGCAGCTTAGGGACGGGCAATGAGCAGTTCTTC.

This clonotype was found many times. This beta chain represents an off-target read in a library built for alpha chains; its size is of limited meaning. V and J are TRBV5-5 and TRBJ2-1, with TRBD2 matching 16 bases. V shed 4 bases, J shed 7 bases, and the junction held 11 bases outside the gene matches. Germline loops: CDR1 SGHKS, CDR2 YYEKEE (reference sequence). This CDR3 region has 18 residues. The CDR3 coding sequence is TGTGCCAGCAGCCCAACTCGGGGACTAGCGGGAGGGCCTAATGAGCAGTTCTTC. Translating it yields CASSPTRGLAGGPNEQFF.